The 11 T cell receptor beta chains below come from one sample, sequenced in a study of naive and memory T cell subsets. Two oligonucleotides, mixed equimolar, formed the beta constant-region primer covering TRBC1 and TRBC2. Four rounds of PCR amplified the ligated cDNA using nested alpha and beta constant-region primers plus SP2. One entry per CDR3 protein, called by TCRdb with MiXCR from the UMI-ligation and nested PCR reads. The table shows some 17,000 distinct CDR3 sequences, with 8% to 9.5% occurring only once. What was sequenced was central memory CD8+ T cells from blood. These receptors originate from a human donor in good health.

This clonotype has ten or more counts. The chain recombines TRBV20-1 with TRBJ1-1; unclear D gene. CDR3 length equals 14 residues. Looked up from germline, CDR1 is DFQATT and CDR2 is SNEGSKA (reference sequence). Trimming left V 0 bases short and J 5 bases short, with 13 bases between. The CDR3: CSARDGETITEAFF. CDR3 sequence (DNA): TGCAGTGCTAGAGATGGGGAGACAATTACTGAAGCTTTCTTT.

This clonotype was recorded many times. The CDR3 loop is CASSNQGGETQYF. In DNA, the CDR3 is TGTGCCAGCAGCAATCAAGGGGGGGAGACCCAGTACTTC. V and J are TRBV21-1 and TRBJ2-5; the DNA was not used to check the table's D call, TRBD1. TRBV21-1 is a listed pseudogene. The CDR3 consists of 13 residues.

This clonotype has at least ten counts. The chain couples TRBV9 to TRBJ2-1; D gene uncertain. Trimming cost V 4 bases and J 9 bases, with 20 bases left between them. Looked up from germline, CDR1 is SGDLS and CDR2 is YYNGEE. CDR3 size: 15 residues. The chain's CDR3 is CASSLADAAVREQFF. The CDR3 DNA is TGTGCCAGCAGCCTGGCCGACGCCGCGGTTCGTGAGCAGTTCTTC. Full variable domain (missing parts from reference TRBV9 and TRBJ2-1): DSGVTQTPKHLITATGQRVTLRCSPRSGDLSVYWYQQSLDQGLQFLIQYYNGEERAKGNILERFSAQQFPDLHSELNLSSLELGDSALYFCASSLADAAVREQFFGPGTRLTVL.

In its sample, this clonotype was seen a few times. The CDR3 nucleotides read TGTGCCAGCAGTTCATGGGACAGCGGCGATTCCGGGCAGTACTTC. Residues: CASSSWDSGDSGQYF. The rearrangement uses TRBV12-3 or TRBV12-4 and TRBJ2-7, with 7 bases lining up with TRBD1. Trimming took 4 bases from V and 9 from J; bases not matched to a gene: 15. CDR3 length: 15 amino acids.

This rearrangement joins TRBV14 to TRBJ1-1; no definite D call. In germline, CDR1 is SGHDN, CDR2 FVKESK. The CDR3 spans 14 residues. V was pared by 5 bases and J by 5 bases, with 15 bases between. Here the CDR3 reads CASSETGFWTEAFF. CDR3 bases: TGTGCCAGCAGCGAGACGGGGTTTTGGACTGAAGCTTTCTTT.

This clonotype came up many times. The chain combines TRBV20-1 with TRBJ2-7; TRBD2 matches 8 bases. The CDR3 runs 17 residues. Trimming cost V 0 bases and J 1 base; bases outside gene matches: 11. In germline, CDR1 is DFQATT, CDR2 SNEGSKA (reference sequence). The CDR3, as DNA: TGCAGTGCTAGAGATCACGGGAGCGGGGGCCGATCCTACGAGCAGTACTTC. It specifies CSARDHGSGGRSYEQYF.

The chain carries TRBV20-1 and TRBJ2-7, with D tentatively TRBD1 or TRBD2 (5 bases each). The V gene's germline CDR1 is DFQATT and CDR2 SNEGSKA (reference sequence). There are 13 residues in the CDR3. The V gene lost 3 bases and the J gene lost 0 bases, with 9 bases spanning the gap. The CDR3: CSASLGDSYEQYF. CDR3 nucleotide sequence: TGCAGTGCTAGTTTGGGGGACTCCTACGAGCAGTACTTC.

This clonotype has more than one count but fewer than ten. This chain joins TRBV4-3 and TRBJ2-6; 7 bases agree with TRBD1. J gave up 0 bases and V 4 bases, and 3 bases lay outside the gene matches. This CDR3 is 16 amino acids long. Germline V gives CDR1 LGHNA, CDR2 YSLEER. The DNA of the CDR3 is TGCGCCAGCAGCCGGGACAGCAGCTCTGGGGCCAACGTCCTGACTTTC. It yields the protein CASSRDSSSGANVLTF.

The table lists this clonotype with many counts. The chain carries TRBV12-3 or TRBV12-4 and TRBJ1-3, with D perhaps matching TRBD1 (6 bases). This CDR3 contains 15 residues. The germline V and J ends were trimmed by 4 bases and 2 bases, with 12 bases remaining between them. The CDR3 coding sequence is TGTGCCAGCAGTTCCCACACAGGGACTGGAAACACCATATATTTT. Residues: CASSSHTGTGNTIYF.

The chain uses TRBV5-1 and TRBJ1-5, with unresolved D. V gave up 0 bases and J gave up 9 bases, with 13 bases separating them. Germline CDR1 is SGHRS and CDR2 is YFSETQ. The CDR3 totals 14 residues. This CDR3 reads CASSLAGEGGPQHF. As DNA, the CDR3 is TGCGCCAGCAGCTTGGCCGGGGAGGGCGGGCCCCAGCATTTT.

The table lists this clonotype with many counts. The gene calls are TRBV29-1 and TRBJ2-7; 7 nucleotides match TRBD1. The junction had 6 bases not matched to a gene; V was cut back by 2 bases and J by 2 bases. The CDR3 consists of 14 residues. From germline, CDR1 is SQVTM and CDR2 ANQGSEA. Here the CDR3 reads CSVERGQNPYEQYF. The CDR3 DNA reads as TGCAGCGTTGAAAGGGGACAGAACCCCTACGAGCAGTACTTC.